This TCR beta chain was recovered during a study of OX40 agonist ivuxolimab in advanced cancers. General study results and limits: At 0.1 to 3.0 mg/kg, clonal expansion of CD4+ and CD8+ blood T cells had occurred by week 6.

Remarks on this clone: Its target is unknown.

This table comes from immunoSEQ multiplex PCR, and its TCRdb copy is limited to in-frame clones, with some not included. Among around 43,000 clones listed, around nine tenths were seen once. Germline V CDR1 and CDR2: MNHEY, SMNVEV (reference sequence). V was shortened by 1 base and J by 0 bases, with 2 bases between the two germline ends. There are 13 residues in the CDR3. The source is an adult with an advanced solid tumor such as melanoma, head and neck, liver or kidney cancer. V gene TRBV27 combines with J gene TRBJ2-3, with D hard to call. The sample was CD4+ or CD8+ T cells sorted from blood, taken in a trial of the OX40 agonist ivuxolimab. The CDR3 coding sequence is TGTGCCAGCAGTTTATTGAGCACAGATACGCAGTATTTT. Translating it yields CASSLLSTDTQYF.